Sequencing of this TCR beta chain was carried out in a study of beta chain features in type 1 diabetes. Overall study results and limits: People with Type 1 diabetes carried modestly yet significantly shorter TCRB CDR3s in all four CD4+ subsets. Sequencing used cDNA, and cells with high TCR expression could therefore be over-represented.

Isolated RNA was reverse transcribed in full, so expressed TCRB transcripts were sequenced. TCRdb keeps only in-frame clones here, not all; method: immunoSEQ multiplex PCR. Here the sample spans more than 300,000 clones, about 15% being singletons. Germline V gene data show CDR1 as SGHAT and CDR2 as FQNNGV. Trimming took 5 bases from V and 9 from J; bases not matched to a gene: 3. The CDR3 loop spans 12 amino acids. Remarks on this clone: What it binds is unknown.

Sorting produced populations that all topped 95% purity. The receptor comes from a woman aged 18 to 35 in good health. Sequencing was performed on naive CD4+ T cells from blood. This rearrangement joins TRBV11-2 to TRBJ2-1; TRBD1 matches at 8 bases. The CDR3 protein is CASSRDRGEQFF. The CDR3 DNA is TGTGCCAGCAGCCGAGACAGGGGTGAGCAGTTCTTC. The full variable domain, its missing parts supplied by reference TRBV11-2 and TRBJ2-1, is EAGVAQSPRYKIIEKRQSVAFWCNPISGHATLYWYQQILGQGPKLLIQFQNNGVVDDSQLPKDRFSAERLKGVDSTLKIQPAKLEDSAVYLCASSRDRGEQFFGPGTRLTVL.